This TCR beta chain was sequenced during a study of shared clonotypes between healthy human individuals (TCRdb year 2020). For context, the study as a whole: The cohort comprised two women and a few men aged 18 to 49 years. Per donor, three plates each were used for CD4 naive and CD4 memory, two for CD8 naive, and one for CD8 memory. To estimate repertoire size and how much clonotypes are shared between individuals, the study performed deep sequencing of blood TCR repertoires from roughly five healthy adults. Libraries were prepared and TCR repertoires were sequenced by different laboratories using diverse techniques, in order to increase sequencing depth and limit assay-specific biases. Each donor's leukapheresis produced roughly between roughly 0.85 and 10 billion PBMCs. The full study reports these points: Because the study included a small number of donors, the genetic and exposure-history diversity represented was limited. Even with the large sequencing depth, rarefaction of the sorted-subset datasets indicated that sequencing was incomplete. Larger estimated clonotype richness was generally found for naive subsets than for memory subsets. Higher generation probabilities were observed for clonotypes shared by all four sorted-subset donors than for non-shared clonotypes. Sampling was limited to blood, and TCR repertoires in tissue likely differ from TCR repertoires in blood. Pairwise subsampling led to the expectation that sequencing depth would affect the degree of clonotype sharing among donors. About 5% of naive CD4, 3.5% of naive CD8, approximately 2% of memory CD4, and about 0.4% of memory CD8 clonotypes were shared across several donors.

The donors were healthy, HIV-negative adults with no recently reported acute infections or vaccinations. Only Caucasian adults living in Nashville, Tennessee, USA were represented among the donors. Magnetic negative selection was used to enrich CD4+ T cells, after which naive cells were positively selected on CD45RA and the negative fraction became the memory subset. Blood was obtained by leukapheresis, after which PBMCs were separated by Ficoll-Histopaque density gradient centrifugation and cryopreserved in liquid nitrogen vapor phase. Analytical flow cytometry was used to check the purity and quantity of each magnetically sorted T cell population. Each sorted fraction had its genomic DNA isolated and then quantified by UV absorbance on a Nanodrop 2000c. The CDR3 starts with the cysteine, ends with the phenylalanine, and has 14 residues. The kept DNA is CDR3 alone, 42 bases in frame from the first base. The junction carries 12 bases between V and J, which are trimmed by 0 bases and 5 bases respectively. CDR1 and CDR2, per the germline V gene (reference sequence), are SGHNT and YYREEE.

TCR CDR3 regions were amplified from genomic DNA by multiplex PCR using the deep immunoSEQ assay. Extracted genomic DNA from each cell subset was distributed evenly across all wells of several immunoSEQ 96-well plates, and each plate was treated as a replicate. For sorted subsets, about 200 ng genomic DNA, equal to 25,000 to 35,000 T cell genomes, was loaded into each replicate PCR. Purified libraries were quantified with a Qubit 3.0 fluorometer, sized on a Bioanalyzer 2100, and re-quantified with the KAPA Library Quantification kit. Every immunoSEQ 96-well plate was sequenced on a dedicated single-read 150-cycle Illumina NextSeq 550 flow cell. The source study handled its data this way. The immunoSEQ output contained only junctional sequences without quality scores, so filtering could not match that applied to full-length reads. Sequences were annotated with PyIR, a Python wrapper for IgBLAST v1.9, and V/J genes and CDR3 were assigned using IMGT germline references. Reads were removed for weak V/J assignments (E-value above 1e-6), missing CDR3, stop codons, out-of-frame junctions, or ambiguous translated residues. V3J clonotypes were defined as sequences sharing the same inferred V gene, J gene, and CDR3 amino acid sequence. To compute the percentage overlap between repertoires, the number of shared unique clonotypes was divided by the size of the smaller repertoire. Three approaches were used to assess repertoire richness: RTK rarefaction, the Chao1 estimator, and Recon v2.1 estimates of unobserved clonotypes. Generation probabilities for all TCRbeta clonotypes obtained by the gDNA method from a handful of donors were computed using OLGA. Imported from immuneACCESS, the table was reduced by TCRdb to in-frame sequences with V and J called. These copies leave out some clones; in studies compared against another copy, an unresolved V gene accounts for under half, and the cause of the remainder is not known. D and trimming come from the DNA, and the V and J calls and clone size come from that table. Here the sample has millions of clones; 85% to 95% occur a single time. The leading ten clones occupy approximately 0.13% of the sample.

Comments on this clone: Its antigen is still unknown. Qualities for individual bases were not recorded, and no much larger clone is one base off.

The receptor chain draws on TRBV5-4 and TRBJ2-7; the D gene assignment is ambiguous. This TCR came from a man in his late teens or twenties in good health. The sequenced sample was naive CD4+ T cells sorted from blood. The cell subset or site label for this specimen denotes: CD45RA+ positively selected. At the DNA level, the sequence is TGTGCCAGCAGCTTGGGTCCCGCATTCGACGAGCAGTACTTC. Its product reads: CASSLGPAFDEQYF.